Below are 3 T cell receptor beta chains sequenced from a single sample in a study of blood T cell repertoires in COVID-19. TCRdb's table, derived via immunoSEQ multiplex PCR, lists solely in-frame clones and lacks some. The repertoire holds around 470,000 clones, roughly 87% seen once, with less than 0.75% in the top ten. Sequencing was carried out using PBMCs or T cells enriched from blood (not recorded which). The receptors here all came from a man between 18 and 35 years old who had recovered from COVID-19.

Comment on this clone: This sample includes further DNA sequences coding for the same CDR3. The rearrangement links TRBV5-1 to TRBJ2-3; the D gene is possibly TRBD1 (6 bases). V was cut by 0 bases and J by 2 bases, with 7 bases left in between. This CDR3 has 14 residues. The V gene's germline CDR1 is SGHRS and CDR2 YFSETQ. The CDR3 here is CASSLGGLTDTQYF. The CDR3 DNA follows: TGCGCCAGCAGCTTGGGGGGGCTCACAGATACGCAGTATTTT.

There are a few counts of this clone. The chain couples TRBV10-3 to TRBJ1-3; 7 bases align to TRBD1. The CDR3 contains 14 residues. The V and J ends lost 5 bases and 1 base, in that order; junction bases with no gene match: 2. Germline V gene data show CDR1 as ENHRY and CDR2 as SYGVKD. Written as DNA, the CDR3 is TGTGCCATCAGTCCAGGGGGATCTGGAAACACCATATATTTT. Translated, it gives CAISPGGSGNTIYF.

This chain uses TRBV9 with TRBJ1-2; D ambiguous. There are 14 residues in the CDR3. V was pared by 0 bases and J by 8 bases, with 14 bases between. CDR1 and CDR2 from the germline V gene are SGDLS and YYNGEE. CDR3 sequence (DNA): TGTGCCAGCAGCGTAGGTAGACTCCCTGGGGGCTACACCTTC. This encodes CASSVGRLPGGYTF.